These T cell receptor beta chains were read from a single sample in a study of cytomegalovirus exposure and HLA in healthy donors. TCRdb's table, derived via immunoSEQ multiplex PCR, lists solely in-frame clones and lacks some. Seen in this sample are around 36,000 clones; the ten most common clones hold roughly 2.9%. The sample taken for sequencing was PBMCs. These receptor sequences come from a woman in her 30s in good health and CMV-seropositive. CDR3s include the opening cysteine and the closing phenylalanine or tryptophan. D genes are given only for firm matches.

j_call d_call v_call cdr3_nt cdr3_aa
TRBJ2-6 NA TRBV14 TGTGCCAGCAGCGTTGTGAGGGGGGGGACAACTGGGGCCAACGTCCTGACTTTC CASSVVRGGTTGANVLTF
TRBJ2-7 NA TRBV5-1 TGCGCCAGCAGCTTGTCCCGGGGTAACTACGAGCAGTACTTC CASSLSRGNYEQYF
TRBJ2-2 NA TRBV28 TGTGCCAGCAGTCTCAACGTCAGGAACACCGGGGAGCTGTTTTTT CASSLNVRNTGELFF
TRBJ2-1 TRBD1 TRBV6-1 TGTGCCAGCAGTCTGGACAGGGGAGGCTACAATGAGCAGTTCTTC CASSLDRGGYNEQFF
TRBJ2-5 NA TRBV4-1 TGCGCCAGCAGCCAAGATACGGTAATCCAAGAGACCCAGTACTTC CASSQDTVIQETQYF
TRBJ1-6 TRBD1 TRBV10-3 TGTGCCATCAGGTCGGGACAGCCGAATTCACCCCTCCACTTT CAIRSGQPNSPLHF
TRBJ1-1 NA TRBV14 TGTGCCAGCAGCCAAGGGAGTGAAGCTTTCTTT CASSQGSEAFF
TRBJ2-7 NA TRBV7-8 TGTGCCAGCAGCTTAGCCCCCGCGGGCTCCTACGAGCAGTACTTC CASSLAPAGSYEQYF
TRBJ1-1 TRBD1 TRBV4-1 TGCGCCAGCAGGTCCGGGACAGGGGTTCTCCTGAACACTGAAGCTTTCTTT CASRSGTGVLLNTEAFF
TRBJ1-3 TRBD1 TRBV10-2 TGCGCCAGCAGTGGCAGACCCGGGACAGAGTCTGGAAACACCATATATTTT CASSGRPGTESGNTIYF
TRBJ1-1 NA TRBV5-1 TGCGCCAGCAGCTTGGATCGGGGTCGCGGTGAAGCTTTCTTT CASSLDRGRGEAFF
TRBJ1-4 NA TRBV6-5 TGTGCCAGCAGTTACTCGAAACAGCCCGGCAATGAAAAACTGTTTTTT CASSYSKQPGNEKLFF
TRBJ2-7 TRBD2 TRBV27 TGTGCCAGCAGGTCAGGGGGACGCTTAGCGGGGGGTGCCTACGAGCAGTACTTC CASRSGGRLAGGAYEQYF
TRBJ1-1 NA TRBV6-1 TGTGCCAGCAGTGAAGCCGGGGGGACTGAAGCTTTCTTT CASSEAGGTEAFF
TRBJ1-5 NA TRBV28 TGTGCCAGCAGTCAGGGCAATCAGCCCCAGCATTTT CASSQGNQPQHF
TRBJ1-1 NA TRBV6-6 TGTGCCAGCAGTTACACAGGACAGAACACTGAAGCTTTCTTT CASSYTGQNTEAFF
TRBJ1-2 NA TRBV29-1 TGCAGCGTTGATAACAGGAGCTATGGCTACACCTTC CSVDNRSYGYTF
TRBJ1-1 NA TRBV6-4 TGTGCCAGCAGTGACACCGGCGGGAACACTGAAGCTTTCTTT CASSDTGGNTEAFF